These T cell receptor beta chains were read from a single sample in a study of blood T cell repertoires in COVID-19. Using immunoSEQ multiplex PCR, the repertoire was profiled, and TCRdb retains in-frame clones only, with some absent. This repertoire shows some 120,000 clones, 80% to 85% found once; its top ten account for 7.9%. Sample: peripheral blood. Receptors originate from a man between 65 and 79 years old with acute or convalescent COVID-19. Each CDR3 is given with its conserved first and last residue. The D gene is left open where the match is weak. Size is omitted from some rows. Given values are once, few, many or a class for expanded clones.

TRBD1 . TRBJ1-4 TRBV3-1/TRBV3-2 TGTGCCAGCAGCCGACAGGGGGCTGGAGAAAAACTGTTTTTT CASSRQGAGEKLFF
TRBD1 few TRBJ1-3 TRBV5-8 TGTGCCAGCAGCTTAGGGACAGTACTCTCTGGAAACACCATATATTTT CASSLGTVLSGNTIYF
TRBD1 . TRBJ1-1 TRBV3-1/TRBV3-2 TGTGCCAGCAGCCAAGGGTCCGGACAGGTCCTTGAAGCTTTCTTT CASSQGSGQVLEAFF
. . TRBJ1-2 TRBV5-4 TGTGCCAGCAGCTTGGGCGGGGGGGCTGGAGACTATGGCTACACCTTC CASSLGGGAGDYGYTF
TRBD1 few TRBJ1-6 TRBV15 TGTGCCACCAGCACCTTTATGACAGGGGGAGATTCACCCCTCCACTTT CATSTFMTGGDSPLHF
. . TRBJ1-1 TRBV5-1 TGCGCCAGCAGCTTTGGGGAGTCGAGCACTGAAGCTTTCTTT CASSFGESSTEAFF
TRBD2 . TRBJ2-3 TRBV10-3 TGTGCCATCAGTCGCGGGAGAAGTTTTAACACAGATACGCAGTATTTT CAISRGRSFNTDTQYF
. few TRBJ2-5 TRBV2 TGTGCCAGCAGTGAGAGCAGGGCGGCGACCCAGTACTTC CASSESRAATQYF
TRBD1 . TRBJ1-1 TRBV5-6 TGTGCCAGCAGCTTACCGGGACAGGGGAACACTGAAGCTTTCTTT CASSLPGQGNTEAFF
TRBD1 . TRBJ1-2 TRBV12-3/TRBV12-4 TGTGCCAGCAGCCGGACAGGGAACTATGGCTACACCTTC CASSRTGNYGYTF